This passage covers 22 T cell receptor beta chains from one sample sequenced in a study of regulatory T cells in long-lasting Graves disease. Stated time point: newly diagnosed GD, antithyroid drugs for less than 3 months. With RNA extracted from PBMCs as input, the TCR library was made. TCR beta libraries were built with iRepertoire HTBI primers and Arm-PCR of CDR3 regions. TCRdb re-derived calls from the multiplex PCR reads in MiXCR, one entry per CDR3 protein. The repertoire holds 410,000 or so distinct CDR3 sequences, under 15% seen once, with roughly a sixth in the top ten. The same data also contributed to another study, on T cells in Graves' hyperthyroidism and ophthalmopathy.

This specimen was peripheral blood mononuclear cells (PBMCs), taken at new diagnosis, from a patient treated with antithyroid drugs. The receptors here all came from a woman aged 30 to 39 with Graves disease.

The chain uses TRBV5-4 and TRBJ2-7, with TRBD2 matching over 10 bases. V trimming: 6 bases; J trimming: 7 bases; junction bases outside the gene matches: 10. CDR3 length: 14 residues. Germline CDR1 reads SGHNT; CDR2 reads YYREEE (reference sequence). The CDR3 DNA reads as TGTGCCAGCAACCGGGGCGGGGGACTAGCGGAGCAGTACTTC. It yields the protein CASNRGGGLAEQYF.

This clonotype was recorded many times. The gene calls are TRBV6-1 and TRBJ2-7, with D hard to call. CDR1 and CDR2 from the germline V gene are MNHNS and SASEGT. This CDR3 spans 10 amino acids. The V end lost 6 bases, the J end lost 7 bases, and 7 bases lay between the germline ends. CDR3 residues: CASSHREQYF. In DNA form, the CDR3 reads TGTGCCAGCAGCCACAGAGAGCAGTACTTC.

This clonotype was detected many times. This rearrangement joins TRBV4-1 to TRBJ2-7; D might be TRBD1 (6 bases). Germline V gene lookup returns CDR1 MGHRA and CDR2 YSYEKL. This CDR3 comprises 14 residues. V lost 2 bases to trimming and J lost 0 bases, with 8 bases between them. The CDR3 loop is CASSQSTGSYEQYF. The DNA of the CDR3 is TGCGCCAGCAGCCAATCGACAGGCTCCTACGAGCAGTACTTC.

Many counts were recorded for this clonotype. The J gene is TRBJ2-3, the V gene TRBV5-1; TRBD1 aligns across 9 bases. Germline V gives CDR1 SGHRS, CDR2 YFSETQ. This CDR3 spans 14 amino acids. The junction had 4 bases not matched to a gene; V was cut back by 4 bases and J by 4 bases. CDR3 loop: CASSTGQGSDTQYF. CDR3 bases: TGCGCCAGCAGCACGGGACAGGGTTCAGATACGCAGTATTTT.

Comments on this clonotype: Relative to the germline gene, one junction end is altered; a read error may explain this. The J gene is TRBJ2-7, the V gene TRBV28; the D gene is possibly TRBD1 (6 bases). This CDR3 is built from 16 residues. CDR1 and CDR2 from the germline V gene are MDHEN and SYDVKM. CDR3 in amino acids: CASRPARGLRAYERYF. The CDR3 nucleotides read TGTGCCAGCAGGCCTGCCAGGGGCCTTCGCGCCTACGAGCGGTACTTC.

There are many counts of this clonotype. The chain links TRBV12-3 or TRBV12-4 to TRBJ2-3; 14 bases agree with TRBD2. The ends lost 0 bases at V and 4 bases at J; junction bases unmatched: 3. CDR3 size: 17 residues. This CDR3 is CASSLAAGLAGADTQYF. The CDR3, as DNA: TGTGCCAGCAGTTTAGCGGCGGGACTAGCGGGAGCAGATACGCAGTATTTT.

The rearrangement links TRBV29-1 to TRBJ2-1; 10 bases line up with TRBD2. Germline CDR1 SQVTM, CDR2 ANQGSEA. V was pared by 3 bases and J by 6 bases, with 8 bases of the junction left unmatched. This CDR3 spans 15 amino acids. CDR3 sequence reads: CSVEGASGSVNEQFF. DNA of the CDR3: TGCAGCGTTGAGGGGGCTAGCGGGAGTGTCAATGAGCAGTTCTTC.

Many counts were recorded for this clonotype. V gene TRBV4-2 combines with J gene TRBJ2-7, with D perhaps given as TRBD1 or TRBD2 (5 bases each). The CDR3 has 12 amino acids. Per the germline V gene, CDR1 is LGHNA and CDR2 is YNFKEQ. V was cut by 0 bases and J by 10 bases, with 10 bases left in between. CDR3: CASSQDWGRQYF. The CDR3 coding sequence is TGTGCCAGCAGCCAAGATTGGGGACGACAGTACTTC.

There are many counts of this clonotype. The J gene is TRBJ2-5, the V gene TRBV3-1; TRBD2 matches at 7 bases. This CDR3 has 16 residues. The J segment lost 2 bases and the V segment lost 2 bases, leaving 8 bases of the junction unmatched. Per the germline V gene, CDR1 is LGHDT and CDR2 is YNNKEL (reference sequence). CDR3 coding DNA: TGTGCCAGCAGCCAATTCGCCTGGGGGGGACAAGAGACCCAGTACTTC. It encodes CASSQFAWGGQETQYF.

This clonotype was observed a few times. The V gene is TRBV5-4, the J gene TRBJ1-2; 10 bases align to TRBD1. Germline loops: CDR1 SGHNT, CDR2 YYREEE (reference sequence). This CDR3 spans 15 amino acids. The V and J ends lost 4 bases and 5 bases, in that order; junction bases with no gene match: 8. CDR3 amino acids: CASSPGQGGWYGYTF. CDR3 coding DNA: TGTGCCAGCAGCCCCGGACAGGGGGGGTGGTATGGCTACACCTTC.

This clonotype was counted only a few times. The V call is TRBV14, the J call TRBJ2-3; tentative D call: TRBD2 (5 bases). Trimming removed 0 bases from V and 2 bases from J, with 9 bases in between. CDR3 length equals 15 residues. The germline V gene encodes CDR1 SGHDN and CDR2 FVKESK. The CDR3 is CASSQDARATDTQYF. In nucleotides, the CDR3 is TGTGCCAGCAGCCAAGACGCGAGGGCCACAGATACGCAGTATTTT.

In this sample, this clonotype turned up many times. The chain carries TRBV2 and TRBJ1-2; D not resolved. Per the germline V gene, CDR1 is SNHLY and CDR2 is FYNNEI. Trimming shortened V by 3 bases and J by 5 bases, and 7 bases separated the two germline ends. This CDR3 contains 12 residues. The DNA for the CDR3 is TGTGCCAGCAGTGAGGCGGGGTATGGCTACACCTTC. This gives the protein CASSEAGYGYTF.

The sample holds a few counts of this clonotype. A read error is possible here, since a much larger clone lies one base away. The genes are TRBV2 and TRBJ2-7; the D is unclear. The CDR3 runs to 12 residues. Germline V gives CDR1 SNHLY, CDR2 FYNNEI. The CDR3: CASSLETYGQYF. CDR3 DNA: TGTGCCAGCAGCCTAGAAACCTACGGGCAGTACTTC. Full variable domain (rest looked up from reference TRBV2 and TRBJ2-7): EPEVTQTPSHQVTQMGQEVILRCVPISNHLYFYWYRQILGQKVEFLVSFYNNEISEKSEIFDDQFSVERPDGSNFTLKIRSTKLEDSAMYFCASSLETYGQYFGPGTRLTVT.

In this sample, this clonotype turned up a few times. This rearrangement joins TRBV30 to TRBJ2-7; 8 bases agree with TRBD1. The junction had 9 bases not matched to a gene; V was cut back by 5 bases and J by 3 bases. Per the germline V gene, CDR1 is GTSNPN and CDR2 is SVGIG (reference sequence). The CDR3 is 14 residues long. The CDR3 DNA reads TGTGCCTGGGAGGACAGGGACTCTCTCTACGAGCAGTACTTC. Amino acids: CAWEDRDSLYEQYF. Variable domain in full (rest from reference TRBV30 and TRBJ2-7): SQTIHQWPATLVQPVGSPLSLECTVEGTSNPNLYWYRQAAGRGLQLLFYSVGIGQISSEVPQNLSASRPQDRQFILSSKKLLLSDSGFYLCAWEDRDSLYEQYFGPGTRLTVT.

The chain joins TRBV5-6 to TRBJ2-7; 9 bases fit TRBD1. Germline V gives CDR1 SGHDT, CDR2 YYEEEE. After removal of 1 base from V and 7 bases from J, the junction contained 9 bases not matched to a gene. The length of the CDR3 is 15 residues. In nucleotides, the CDR3 is TGTGCCAGCAGCTTGTTTGGGACAGGGTCGTGGGAGCAGTACTTC. It codes for CASSLFGTGSWEQYF.

Many counts were recorded for this clonotype. The rearrangement uses TRBV30 and TRBJ2-7; 9 nucleotides match TRBD2. CDR1 is GTSNPN and CDR2 is SVGIG in the germline V gene (reference sequence). V lost 2 bases and J lost 6; bases outside the gene matches: 17. The CDR3 is 17 residues long. The CDR3, as DNA: TGTGCCTGGAGTAATAAGGTGGGCCTAGCGGGGCCTAGCGAGCAGTACTTC. Amino acid sequence: CAWSNKVGLAGPSEQYF. The variable domain in full, with the rest retrieved from reference TRBV30 and TRBJ2-7, is SQTIHQWPATLVQPVGSPLSLECTVEGTSNPNLYWYRQAAGRGLQLLFYSVGIGQISSEVPQNLSASRPQDRQFILSSKKLLLSDSGFYLCAWSNKVGLAGPSEQYFGPGTRLTVT.

This clonotype was recorded many times. The chain uses TRBV28 and TRBJ2-5; TRBD1 is a possible D gene (6 bases). Between the trimmed V and J ends, which lost 5 bases and 5 bases, there was a span of 15 bases. CDR3 size: 14 residues. CDR1 and CDR2 from the germline V gene are MDHEN and SYDVKM. CDR3 sequence (DNA): TGTGCCAGCAGTCCCCACAGGGTTGTGGAGACCCAGTACTTC. Translation: CASSPHRVVETQYF.

This clonotype was observed many times. V is TRBV12-3 or TRBV12-4 and J is TRBJ1-4, with D possibly being TRBD1 (6 bases). V was cut by 8 bases and J by 4 bases, with 14 bases left in between. The CDR3 is 14 residues long. This CDR3 reads CASGSGDINEKLFF. The CDR3 DNA is TGTGCCAGCGGATCAGGGGACATTAATGAAAAACTGTTTTTT.

This clonotype was counted once. One base away lies a much larger clone, so this may be a sequencing read error. This chain connects TRBV7-9 to TRBJ2-5; a weak D match, TRBD2 (5 bases). Germline CDR1 and CDR2: SEHNR and FQNEAQ (reference sequence). The CDR3 has 13 residues. DNA of the CDR3: TGTGTCAGCAGCCTTATAGCGTCCGAGACCCAGTACTTC. The encoded protein is CVSSLIASETQYF.

A word on this clonotype: A much more abundant neighbour one base away suggests this may be a read error. This rearrangement joins TRBV5-1 to TRBJ2-7; no definite D call. Trimming removed 2 bases at V and 1 base at J, with 13 bases between. Per the germline V gene, CDR1 is SGHRS and CDR2 is YFSETQ. The CDR3 has 15 amino acids. The CDR3 DNA is TGCGCCAGCAGCTTTGAACTATCAGCGTCCTACGAGCAGTACTTC. This gives the protein CASSFELSASYEQYF.

Only one count was recorded for this clonotype. The chain is built from TRBV6-2 or TRBV6-3 and TRBJ1-6; TRBD1 matches 8 bases. CDR3 length equals 13 residues. After removal of 8 bases from V and 8 bases from J, the junction contained 5 bases not matched to a gene. The germline V gene encodes CDR1 MNHEY and CDR2 SVGEGT. The chain's CDR3 is CASDRGGYSPLHF. CDR3 DNA: TGTGCCAGCGACAGGGGTGGATATTCACCCCTCCACTTT.

This clonotype has just a few counts. Here the CDR3 DNA reads TGTGCCAGCAGTTTTATCGAAGGGCAGCCCCAGCATTTT. Protein: CASSFIEGQPQHF. The chain recombines TRBV27 with TRBJ1-5; no clear D gene. The CDR3 length is 13 residues. Germline V gives CDR1 MNHEY, CDR2 SMNVEV (reference sequence). Trimming stripped 3 bases from V and 7 bases from J, with 10 bases between.